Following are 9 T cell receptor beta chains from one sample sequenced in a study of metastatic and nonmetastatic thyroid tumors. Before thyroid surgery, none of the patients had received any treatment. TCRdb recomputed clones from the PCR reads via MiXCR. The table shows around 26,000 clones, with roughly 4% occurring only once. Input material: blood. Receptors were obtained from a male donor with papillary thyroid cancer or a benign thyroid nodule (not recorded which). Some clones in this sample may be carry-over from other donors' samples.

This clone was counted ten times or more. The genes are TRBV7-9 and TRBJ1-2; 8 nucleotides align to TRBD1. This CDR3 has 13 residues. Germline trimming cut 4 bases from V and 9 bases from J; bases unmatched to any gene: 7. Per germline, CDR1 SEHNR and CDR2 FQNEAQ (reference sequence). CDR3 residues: CASSSRTGWSYTF. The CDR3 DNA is TGTGCCAGCAGCTCAAGGACAGGGTGGAGCTACACCTTC.

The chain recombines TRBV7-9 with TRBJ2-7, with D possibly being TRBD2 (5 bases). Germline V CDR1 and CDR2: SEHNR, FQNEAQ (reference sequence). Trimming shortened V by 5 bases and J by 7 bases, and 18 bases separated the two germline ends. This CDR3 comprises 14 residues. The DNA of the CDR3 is TGTGCCAGCAGCAGCCCTAGCTATTTTGGGGAGCAGTACTTC. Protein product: CASSSPSYFGEQYF.

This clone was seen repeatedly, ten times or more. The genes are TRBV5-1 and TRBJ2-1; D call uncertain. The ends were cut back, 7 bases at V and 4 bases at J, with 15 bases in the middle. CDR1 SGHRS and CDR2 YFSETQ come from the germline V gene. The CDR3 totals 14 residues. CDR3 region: CASRSSPEYNEQFF. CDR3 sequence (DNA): TGCGCCAGCCGATCGAGTCCTGAATACAATGAGCAGTTCTTC.

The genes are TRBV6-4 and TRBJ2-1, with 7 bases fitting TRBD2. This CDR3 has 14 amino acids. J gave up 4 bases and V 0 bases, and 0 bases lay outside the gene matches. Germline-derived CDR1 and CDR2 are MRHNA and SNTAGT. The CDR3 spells CASSDSSGYNEQFF. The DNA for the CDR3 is TGTGCCAGCAGTGACTCTAGCGGGTACAATGAGCAGTTCTTC.

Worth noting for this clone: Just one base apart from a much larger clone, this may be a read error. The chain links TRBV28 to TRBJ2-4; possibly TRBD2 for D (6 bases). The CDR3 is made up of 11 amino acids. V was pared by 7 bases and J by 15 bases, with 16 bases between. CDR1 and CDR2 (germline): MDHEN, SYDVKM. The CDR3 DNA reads TGTGCCAGCAAGGAGGGGTCAGCGTCGTACTTC. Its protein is CASKEGSASYF.

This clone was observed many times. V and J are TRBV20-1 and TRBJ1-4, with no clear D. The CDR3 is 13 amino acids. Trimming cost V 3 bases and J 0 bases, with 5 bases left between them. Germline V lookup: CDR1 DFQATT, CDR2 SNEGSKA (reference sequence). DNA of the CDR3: TGCAGTGCTAGTAATGCAACTAATGAAAAACTGTTTTTT. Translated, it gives CSASNATNEKLFF.

Here the CDR3 DNA reads TGTGCCAGTAGTAGGGACAGGGTTACCGGGGAGCTGTTTTTT. This gives the protein CASSRDRVTGELFF. The chain joins TRBV19 to TRBJ2-2; 9 nucleotides match TRBD1. V was pared by 4 bases and J by 5 bases, with 2 bases of the junction left unmatched. CDR1 LNHDA and CDR2 SQIVND come from the germline V gene (reference sequence). The CDR3 has 14 amino acids.

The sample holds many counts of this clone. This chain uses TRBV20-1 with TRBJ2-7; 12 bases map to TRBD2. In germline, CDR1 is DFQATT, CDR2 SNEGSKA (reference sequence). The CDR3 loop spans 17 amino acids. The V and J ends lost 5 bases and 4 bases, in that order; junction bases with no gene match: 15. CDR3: CSAPQALAGGPDYEQYF. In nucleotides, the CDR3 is TGCAGTGCTCCCCAAGCCCTAGCGGGAGGGCCAGATTACGAGCAGTACTTC.

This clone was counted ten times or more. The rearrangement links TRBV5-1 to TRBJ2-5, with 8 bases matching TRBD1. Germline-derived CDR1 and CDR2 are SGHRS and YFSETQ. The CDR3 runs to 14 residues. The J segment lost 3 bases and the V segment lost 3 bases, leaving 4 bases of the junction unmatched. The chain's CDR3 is CASSYQGAEETQYF. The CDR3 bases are TGCGCCAGCAGCTATCAGGGGGCGGAAGAGACCCAGTACTTC.